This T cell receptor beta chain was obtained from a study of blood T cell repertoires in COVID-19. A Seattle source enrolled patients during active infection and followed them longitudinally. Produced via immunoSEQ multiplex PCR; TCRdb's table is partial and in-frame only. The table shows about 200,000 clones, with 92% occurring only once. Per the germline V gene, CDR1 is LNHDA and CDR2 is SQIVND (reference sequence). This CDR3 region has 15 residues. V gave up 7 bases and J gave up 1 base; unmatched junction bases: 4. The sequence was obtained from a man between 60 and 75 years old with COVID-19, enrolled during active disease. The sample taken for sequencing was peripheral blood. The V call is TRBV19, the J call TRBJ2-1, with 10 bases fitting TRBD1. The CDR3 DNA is TGTGCCAGTACCGGGGGACAGGGGTCCTACAATGAGCAGTTCTTC. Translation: CASTGGQGSYNEQFF. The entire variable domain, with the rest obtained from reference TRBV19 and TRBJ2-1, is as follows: DGGITQSPKYLFRKEGQNVTLSCEQNLNHDAMYWYRQDPGQGLRLIYYSQIVNDFQKGDIAEGYSVSREKKESFPLTVTSAQKNPTAFYLCASTGGQGSYNEQFFGPGTRLTVL.